This is a list of T cell receptor beta chains from one sample in a study of beta chain features in type 1 diabetes. Assay used: immunoSEQ multiplex PCR; TCRdb lists only in-frame clones, some missing. Of about 650,000 clones listed, 9.5% to 15% are singletons. The sample taken for sequencing was naive CD4+ T cells from blood. The source of these receptors is a man under 40 with type 1 diabetes. Each CDR3 is given with its conserved first and last residue. D genes are given only for firm matches. Size is stated for part of the rows, as once, few or many counts, or as a class when the clone is expanded.

size | J | V | length | D | DNA | CDR3
few | TRBJ2-1 | TRBV11-3 | 13 | - | TGTGCCAGCAGCCCGTCAACTAAGTATGAGCAGTTCTTC | CASSPSTKYEQFF
few | TRBJ2-7 | TRBV7-8 | 14 | - | TGTGCCAGCAGCTGGGACCAAACTGCCTACGAGCAGTACTTC | CASSWDQTAYEQYF
- | TRBJ2-3 | TRBV6-6 | 15 | - | TGTGCCAGCAGTCCCGGGACAGCGGGGAAACATACGCAGTATTTT | CASSPGTAGKHTQYF
- | TRBJ2-4 | TRBV6-1 | 14 | TRBD1 | TGTGCCAGCAGTGAACCGGGACAGAAAAACATTCAGTACTTC | CASSEPGQKNIQYF
- | TRBJ1-6 | TRBV29-1 | 14 | - | TGCAGCGTTCAAGTCGGGGACCCCCGTGCACCCCTCCACTTT | CSVQVGDPRAPLHF
few | TRBJ1-4 | TRBV7-9 | 15 | - | TGTGCCGCCCAAGGGGGGGATTCCTTTAATGAAAAACTGTTTTTT | CAAQGGDSFNEKLFF
- | TRBJ2-7 | TRBV29-1 | 13 | - | TGCAGCGTTTTATGGGTAGGGGTCTACGAGCAGTACTTC | CSVLWVGVYEQYF
- | TRBJ2-1 | TRBV7-6 | 16 | - | TGTGCCAGCAGCTTAAGCGCAGGGGCCGACTACAATGAGCAGTTCTTC | CASSLSAGADYNEQFF
- | TRBJ2-3 | TRBV7-2 | 14 | - | TGTGCCAGTACCACGTACGGCCCGGGGGATACGCAGTATTTT | CASTTYGPGDTQYF
few | TRBJ1-2 | TRBV7-2 | 12 | - | TGTGCCAGCAGCCCCGGGAGCTATGGCTACACCTTC | CASSPGSYGYTF
- | TRBJ2-7 | TRBV5-4 | 14 | - | TGTGCCAGCAGCTTCGTGGACAGCCACTACGAGCAGTACTTC | CASSFVDSHYEQYF
few | TRBJ2-7 | TRBV5-1 | 14 | TRBD1 | TGCGCCAGTGACCCGGGGACAGCAAGAGTCGAGCAGTACTTC | CASDPGTARVEQYF
few | TRBJ2-5 | TRBV9 | 13 | - | TGTGCCAGCAGCTTCAGCCTTGTAGAGACCCAGTACTTC | CASSFSLVETQYF
- | TRBJ1-1 | TRBV7-8 | 16 | TRBD1 | TGTGCCAGCAGCCCCAGACAGGGGGCTCGGAACACTGAAGCTTTCTTT | CASSPRQGARNTEAFF
- | TRBJ2-6 | TRBV2 | 14 | - | TGTGCCAGCAGCCAGAGCTCTGGGGCCAACGTCCTGACTTTC | CASSQSSGANVLTF
- | TRBJ1-2 | TRBV28 | 13 | TRBD1 | TGTGCCAGCAGTCTCGGGACAGACTATGGCTACACCTTC | CASSLGTDYGYTF
few | TRBJ1-1 | TRBV7-8 | 12 | - | TGTGCCAGCAGCCTGCGGGGCACTGAAGCTTTCTTT | CASSLRGTEAFF
- | TRBJ1-5 | TRBV14 | 12 | - | TGTGCCAGCAGCCTAAGAAATCAGCCCCAGCATTTT | CASSLRNQPQHF
- | TRBJ1-2 | TRBV20-1 | 11 | - | TGCAGTGCTAACGGACCTGGCGGCTACACCTTC | CSANGPGGYTF
- | TRBJ1-5 | TRBV7-9 | 14 | - | TGTGCCAGCAGCTTAGGGGGGTCGGAGCAGCCCCAGCATTTT | CASSLGGSEQPQHF
few | TRBJ1-2 | TRBV2 | 14 | - | TGTGCCAGCAGTGAAAACGGGAATAACTATGGCTACACCTTC | CASSENGNNYGYTF
few | TRBJ2-2 | TRBV9 | 16 | TRBD2 | TGTGCCAGCAGCGCCGGACTAGCGGGCAGGGCCGGGGAGCTGTTTTTT | CASSAGLAGRAGELFF
few | TRBJ2-7 | TRBV7-2 | 14 | - | TGTGCCAGCAGCTTAGCGAGAGCATCCGACGGGCAGTACTTC | CASSLARASDGQYF
few | TRBJ2-1 | TRBV14 | 17 | - | TGTGCCAGCAGCCAAGATTGGGGGTCCACCTCCTACAATGAGCAGTTCTTC | CASSQDWGSTSYNEQFF
- | TRBJ1-3 | TRBV27 | 14 | - | TGTGCCAGCAGTCTCAGGGGAGTTGGAAACACCATATATTTT | CASSLRGVGNTIYF
- | TRBJ2-6 | TRBV6-5 | 16 | - | TGTGCCAGCAGTTACTCGGAGGGGACAGGGGCCAACGTCCTGACTTTC | CASSYSEGTGANVLTF
- | TRBJ1-6 | TRBV19 | 11 | - | TGTGCCAGTACCTCAAGAGGACCCCTCCACTTT | CASTSRGPLHF
few | TRBJ1-2 | TRBV6-5 | 13 | TRBD1 | TGTGCCAGCAGTCCGGACAGGAACTATGGCTACACCTTC | CASSPDRNYGYTF